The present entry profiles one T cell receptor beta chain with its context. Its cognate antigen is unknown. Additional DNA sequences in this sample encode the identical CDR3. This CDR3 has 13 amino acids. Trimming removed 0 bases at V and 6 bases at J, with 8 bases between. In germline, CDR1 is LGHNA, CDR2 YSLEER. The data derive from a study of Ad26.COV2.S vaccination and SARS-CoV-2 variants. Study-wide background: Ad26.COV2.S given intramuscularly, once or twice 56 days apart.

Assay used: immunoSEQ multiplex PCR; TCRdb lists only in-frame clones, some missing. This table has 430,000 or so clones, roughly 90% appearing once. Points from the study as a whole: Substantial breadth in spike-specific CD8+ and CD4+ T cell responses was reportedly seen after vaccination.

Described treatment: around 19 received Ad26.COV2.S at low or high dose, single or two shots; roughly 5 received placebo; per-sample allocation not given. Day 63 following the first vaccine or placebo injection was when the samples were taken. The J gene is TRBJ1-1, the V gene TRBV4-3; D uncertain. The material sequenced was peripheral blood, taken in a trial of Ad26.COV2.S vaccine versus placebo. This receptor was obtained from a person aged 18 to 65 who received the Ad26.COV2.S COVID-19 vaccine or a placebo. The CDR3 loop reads CASSQDRGAEAFF. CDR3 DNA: TGCGCCAGCAGCCAAGATCGTGGTGCTGAAGCTTTCTTT.